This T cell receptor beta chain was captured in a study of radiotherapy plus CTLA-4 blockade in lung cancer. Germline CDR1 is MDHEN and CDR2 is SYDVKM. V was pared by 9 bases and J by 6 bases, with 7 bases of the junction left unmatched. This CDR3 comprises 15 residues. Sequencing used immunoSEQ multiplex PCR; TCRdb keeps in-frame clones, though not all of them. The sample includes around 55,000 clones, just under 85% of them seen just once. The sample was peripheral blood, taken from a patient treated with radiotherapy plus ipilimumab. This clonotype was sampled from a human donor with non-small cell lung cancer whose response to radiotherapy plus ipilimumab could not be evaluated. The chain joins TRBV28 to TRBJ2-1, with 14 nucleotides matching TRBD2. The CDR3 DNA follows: TGTGCCAGTACCCCCGGGACTAGCGGGAGCAATGAGCAGTTCTTC. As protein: CASTPGTSGSNEQFF.